This T cell receptor beta chain was documented in a study of T cell changes during pregnancy in multiple sclerosis. Trimming pared 0 bases from V and 7 bases from J, leaving 15 bases between. CDR1 and CDR2 from the germline V gene are LGHNA and YSLEER. The length of the CDR3 is 15 residues. Using immunoSEQ multiplex PCR, the repertoire was profiled, and TCRdb retains in-frame clones only, with some absent. The repertoire has approximately 83,000 clones, almost 95% of them found once; the top ten carry about 2.4%. The clonotype comes from a female donor with multiple sclerosis, enrolled in a pregnancy study. The sample here was peripheral blood, taken in the third trimester of pregnancy. The chain couples TRBV4-3 to TRBJ1-1; D is undetermined. This CDR3 reads CASSQEAGYSGEAFF. The DNA for the CDR3 is TGCGCCAGCAGCCAAGAGGCGGGTTATAGCGGTGAAGCTTTCTTT.